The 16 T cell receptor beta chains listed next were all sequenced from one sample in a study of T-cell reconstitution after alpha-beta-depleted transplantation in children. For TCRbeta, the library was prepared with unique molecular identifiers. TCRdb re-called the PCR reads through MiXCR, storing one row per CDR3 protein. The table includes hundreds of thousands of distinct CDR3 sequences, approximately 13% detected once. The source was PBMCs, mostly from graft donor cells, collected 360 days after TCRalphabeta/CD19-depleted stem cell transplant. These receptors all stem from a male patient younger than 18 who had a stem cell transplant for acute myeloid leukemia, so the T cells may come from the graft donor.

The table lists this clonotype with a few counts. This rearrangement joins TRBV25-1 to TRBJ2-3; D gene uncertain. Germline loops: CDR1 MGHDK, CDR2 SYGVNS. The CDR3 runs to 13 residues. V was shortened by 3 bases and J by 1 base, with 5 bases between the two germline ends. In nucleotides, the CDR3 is TGTGCCAGCAGTGATTGGGGCACAGATACGCAGTATTTT. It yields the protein CASSDWGTDTQYF.

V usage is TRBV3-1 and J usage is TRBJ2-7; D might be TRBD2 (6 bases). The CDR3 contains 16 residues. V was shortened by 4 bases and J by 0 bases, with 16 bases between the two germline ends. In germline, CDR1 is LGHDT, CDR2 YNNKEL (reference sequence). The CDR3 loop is CASSPRWASDSYEQYF. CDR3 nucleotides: TGTGCCAGCAGCCCGCGGTGGGCTAGCGACTCCTACGAGCAGTACTTC.

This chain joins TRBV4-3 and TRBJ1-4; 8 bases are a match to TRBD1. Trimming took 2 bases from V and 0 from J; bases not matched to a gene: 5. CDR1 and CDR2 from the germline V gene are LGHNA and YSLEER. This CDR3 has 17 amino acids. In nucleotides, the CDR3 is TGCGCCAGCAGCCAACGGACAGGGAGGCCAACTAATGAAAAACTGTTTTTT. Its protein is CASSQRTGRPTNEKLFF.

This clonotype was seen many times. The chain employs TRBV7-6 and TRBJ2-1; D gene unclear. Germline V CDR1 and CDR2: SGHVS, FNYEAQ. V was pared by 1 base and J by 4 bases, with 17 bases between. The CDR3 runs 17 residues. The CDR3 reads CASSLVEAASGYNEQFF. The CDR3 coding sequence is TGTGCCAGCAGCTTAGTAGAGGCGGCCTCTGGTTACAATGAGCAGTTCTTC.

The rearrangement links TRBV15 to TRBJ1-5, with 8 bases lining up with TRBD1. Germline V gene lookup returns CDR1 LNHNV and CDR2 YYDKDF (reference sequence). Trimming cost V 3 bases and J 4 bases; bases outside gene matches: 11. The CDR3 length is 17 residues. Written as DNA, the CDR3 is TGTGCCACCAGCAGTCTACGGGGACAGGTTCCGAATCAGCCCCAGCATTTT. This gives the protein CATSSLRGQVPNQPQHF.

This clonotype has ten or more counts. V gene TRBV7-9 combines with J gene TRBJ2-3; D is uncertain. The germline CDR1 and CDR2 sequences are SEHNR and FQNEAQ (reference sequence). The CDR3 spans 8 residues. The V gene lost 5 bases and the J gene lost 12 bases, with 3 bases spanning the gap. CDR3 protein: CASSPQYF. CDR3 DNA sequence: TGTGCCAGCAGCCCTCAGTATTTT.

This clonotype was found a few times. DNA for the CDR3: TGTGCCAGCAGACTAACAGGGGGCGCCTCCTACGAGCAGTACTTC. This gives the protein CASRLTGGASYEQYF. V and J are TRBV6-1 and TRBJ2-7, with TRBD1 matching over 9 bases. CDR1 MNHNS and CDR2 SASEGT come from the germline V gene. CDR3 size: 15 residues. V gave up 6 bases and J gave up 0 bases; unmatched junction bases: 6.

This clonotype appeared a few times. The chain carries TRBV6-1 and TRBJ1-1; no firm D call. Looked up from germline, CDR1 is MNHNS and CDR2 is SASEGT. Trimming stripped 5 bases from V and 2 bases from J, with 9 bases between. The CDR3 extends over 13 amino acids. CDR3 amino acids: CASSRPANTEAFF. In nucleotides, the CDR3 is TGTGCCAGCAGTCGACCGGCCAACACTGAAGCTTTCTTT.

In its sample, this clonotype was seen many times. CDR3 amino acids: CASSLGYQETQYF. CDR3 in DNA: TGCGCCAGCAGCTTGGGATACCAAGAGACCCAGTACTTC. J is TRBJ2-5 and V is TRBV5-1; D gene ambiguous. Germline values: CDR1 SGHRS, CDR2 YFSETQ. This CDR3 contains 13 residues. V lost 0 bases to trimming and J lost 0 bases, with 3 bases between them.

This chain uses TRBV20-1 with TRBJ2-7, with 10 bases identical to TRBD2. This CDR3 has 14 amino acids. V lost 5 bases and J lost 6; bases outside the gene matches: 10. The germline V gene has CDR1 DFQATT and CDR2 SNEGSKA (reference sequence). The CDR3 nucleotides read TGCAGTGCTGGGGGGCTAGCGGGAGTGAGCGAGCAGTACTTC. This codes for CSAGGLAGVSEQYF.

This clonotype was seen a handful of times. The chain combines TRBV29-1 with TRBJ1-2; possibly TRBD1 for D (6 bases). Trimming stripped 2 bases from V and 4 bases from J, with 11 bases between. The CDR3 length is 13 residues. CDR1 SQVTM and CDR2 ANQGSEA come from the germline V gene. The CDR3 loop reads CSVESDRGYGYTF. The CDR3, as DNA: TGCAGCGTTGAATCGGACAGAGGCTATGGCTACACCTTC.

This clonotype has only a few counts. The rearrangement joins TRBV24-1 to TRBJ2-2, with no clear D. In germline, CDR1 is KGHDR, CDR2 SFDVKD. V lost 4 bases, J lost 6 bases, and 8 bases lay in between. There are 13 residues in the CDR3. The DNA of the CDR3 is TGTGCCACCAGTGAAAGTCTCGCCGGGGAGCTGTTTTTT. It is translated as CATSESLAGELFF.

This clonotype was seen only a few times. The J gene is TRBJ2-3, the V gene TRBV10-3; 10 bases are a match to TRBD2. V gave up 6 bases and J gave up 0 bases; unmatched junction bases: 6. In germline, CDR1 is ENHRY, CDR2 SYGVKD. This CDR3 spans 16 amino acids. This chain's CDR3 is CAIRGTSDPSTDTQYF. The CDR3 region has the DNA TGTGCCATCAGAGGGACTAGCGATCCTAGCACAGATACGCAGTATTTT.

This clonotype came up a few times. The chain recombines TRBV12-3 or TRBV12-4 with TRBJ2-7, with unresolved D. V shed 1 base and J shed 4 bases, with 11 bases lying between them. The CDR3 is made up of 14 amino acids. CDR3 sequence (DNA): TGTGCCAGCAGTTTAGTGCGAGACATTTACGAGCAGTACTTC. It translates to CASSLVRDIYEQYF.

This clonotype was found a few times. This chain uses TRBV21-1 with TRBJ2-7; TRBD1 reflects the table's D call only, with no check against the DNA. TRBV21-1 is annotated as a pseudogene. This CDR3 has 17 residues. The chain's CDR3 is CASSRARQSSPSYEQYF. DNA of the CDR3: TGTGCCAGCAGCAGGGCCAGACAGTCTTCCCCCTCCTACGAGCAGTACTTC.

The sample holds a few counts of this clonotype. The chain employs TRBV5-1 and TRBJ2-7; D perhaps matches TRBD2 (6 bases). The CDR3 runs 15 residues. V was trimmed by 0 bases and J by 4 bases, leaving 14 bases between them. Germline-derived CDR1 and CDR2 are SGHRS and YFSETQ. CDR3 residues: CASSLVSGGTYEQYF. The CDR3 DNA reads TGCGCCAGCAGCTTGGTGTCAGGAGGGACTTACGAGCAGTACTTC.